The following is a T cell receptor (beta chain) sequence with its context. It has no known antigen specificity. One base away there is no much larger clone; base qualities are not given. The trial excluded patients who had a history of autoimmune disease or who were on systemic immunosuppression. Peripheral blood for TCR sequencing was collected from all dose cohorts at baseline, on cycle 4 day 1, and on cycle 7 day 1. Samples were obtained from an open-label, multicenter, first-in-human phase I dose-escalation trial of ivuxolimab. Adults with locally advanced or metastatic melanoma, renal cell, hepatocellular, or head and neck squamous cell carcinoma were enrolled in the trial. CD4+ and CD8+ T cells were sorted separately from peripheral blood before TCR sequencing. Genomic DNA was extracted from sorted cells for sequencing of the TCRbeta CDR3 region. TCRbeta CDR3 regions were sequenced using the immunoSEQ Assay. Not all clones reach the TCRdb copy of this immuneACCESS table, which keeps in-frame sequences only. Checked studies attribute under half of the gap to unresolved V genes and leave the rest unexplained. The sample includes roughly 76,000 clones, with more than 85% observed a single time. Together, the top ten hold 6% to 8.5% of the sample.

Looking up the germline V gene (reference sequence) yields CDR1 SGHNT and CDR2 YYREEE. The CDR3 covers 14 residues, taking in both the cysteine and the phenylalanine. The only DNA kept is the CDR3, 42 bases in frame from the first base. V was cut back by 2 bases and J by 2 bases, leaving a gap of 11 bases between them. The source of the sample is a study of OX40 agonist ivuxolimab in advanced cancers. Regarding the research as a whole: Ivuxolimab was a fully human IgG2 agonistic monoclonal antibody targeting the costimulatory receptor OX40 (CD134). Intravenous ivuxolimab was administered to patients every 2 weeks at six dose levels: 0.01, 0.1, 0.3, 1.5, 3 and 10 mg/kg. Of the approximately 53 patients in dose escalation, approximately 20 had hepatocellular carcinoma, approximately 15 had melanoma, 9 had renal cell carcinoma and 9 had head and neck cancer. The dose-escalation cohort was around 84% male with a mean age of about 60 years, ranging from 23 to 79. Patients were allowed to have had prior anti-PD-1, anti-PD-L1 or anti-CTLA-4 therapy, and around two fifths of the dose-escalation patients had been treated with checkpoint inhibitors. Partial responses occurred in three dose-escalation patients: two with cutaneous melanoma and one with hepatocellular carcinoma. The purpose of peripheral TCRbeta sequencing was to test whether ivuxolimab changed TCR sequence diversity and led to clonal T-cell expansion. The monotherapy dose-escalation portion (N ≈ 57 patients) of the phase I ivuxolimab trial is reported in the paper.

The investigation overall reported the following: At doses of 0.1 to 3.0 mg/kg, clonal expansion of both CD4+ and CD8+ T cells in blood was seen between baseline and week 6. Low levels of normalized T-cell clonal expansion were also seen in some patients who did not respond. The antigen specificity of the clonally expanded peripheral T cells was not determined. Partial responders in the 0.1-3.0 mg/kg groups had among the lowest normalized peripheral clonal expansion, especially among CD8+ T cells. After ivuxolimab, expanded clones were on average more numerous among CD8+ T cells than among CD4+ T cells.

Source: CD4+ or CD8+ T cells sorted from blood, taken in a trial of the OX40 agonist ivuxolimab. The rearrangement combines TRBV5-4 with TRBJ2-7; the D region is possibly TRBD1 or TRBD2, each matching across 6 bases. The clonotype was recovered from an adult with an advanced solid tumor such as melanoma, head and neck, liver or kidney cancer. The CDR3 reads CASSFSGATYEQYF. The DNA sequence is TGTGCCAGCAGCTTTTCGGGGGCCACCTACGAGCAGTACTTC.